This T cell receptor beta chain originates from a study of shared clonotypes between healthy human individuals. Overall study findings and caveats: For naive CD4 cells, roughly 5.5% of clonotypes were shared across a handful of donors. Sampling was confined to blood; repertoires within tissues likely differ.

In regard to this clone: What it recognizes is unknown.

The repertoire was sequenced with immunoSEQ multiplex PCR; TCRdb's copy has only in-frame clones and lacks some. The sample includes a few million clones, roughly 90% seen only once; the top ten take around 0.35%. In germline, CDR1 is GTSNPN, CDR2 SVGIG (reference sequence). Trimming took 0 bases from V and 5 from J, leaving 16 bases between them. This CDR3 is 15 amino acids long. The material sequenced was naive CD4+ T cells from PBMCs. The subset here: CD45RA+ positively selected. The chain is built from TRBV30 and TRBJ2-5, with D hard to call. This clonotype was sampled from a man between 18 and 29 years old in good health. Some clones in this sample may be carry-over from other donors' samples. CDR3 sequence (DNA): TGTGCCTGGAGTGTATCCCCCCTGGGCCGGGAGACCCAGTACTTC. As protein: CAWSVSPLGRETQYF. Full variable domain (remainder filled in from reference TRBV30 and TRBJ2-5): SQTIHQWPATLVQPVGSPLSLECTVEGTSNPNLYWYRQAAGRGLQLLFYSVGIGQISSEVPQNLSASRPQDRQFILSSKKLLLSDSGFYLCAWSVSPLGRETQYFGPGTRLLVL.